These 14 T cell receptor beta chains originate from one sample sequenced in a study of blood T cell repertoires in COVID-19. TCRdb keeps only in-frame clones here, not all; method: immunoSEQ multiplex PCR. In the table there are around 140,000 clones, 81% of which are singletons. Sequencing was carried out using peripheral blood. These receptor sequences come from an older woman with active or convalescent COVID-19.

The table lists this clone with a count of one. The V and J genes are TRBV5-1 and TRBJ2-2, with D perhaps TRBD2 (6 bases). With 2 bases removed from V and 3 bases from J, the gap between germline ends came to 17 bases. Germline-derived CDR1 and CDR2 are SGHRS and YFSETQ. The length of the CDR3 is 17 residues. CDR3 sequence (DNA): TGCGCCAGCAGCTTTGGTGCAGGGCCGGGGGACACCGGGGAGCTGTTTTTT. Amino acid sequence: CASSFGAGPGDTGELFF.

The rearrangement links TRBV7-8 to TRBJ1-2, with TRBD1 identical over 7 bases. The V gene end was trimmed by 5 bases and the J gene end by 8 bases; junction bases not matched to a gene: 11. The CDR3 is 14 amino acids. Germline V gives CDR1 SGHVS, CDR2 FQNEAQ. CDR3 sequence (DNA): TGTGCCAGCAGCACCGCCGGGACAGCCAACGGCTACACCTTC. This gives the protein CASSTAGTANGYTF.

The chain has TRBV3-1 (or the pseudogene TRBV3-2) and TRBJ1-3, with TRBD1 matching over 8 bases. Germline V CDR1 and CDR2: LGHDT, YNNKEL (reference sequence). CDR3 length: 13 residues. The V segment lost 4 bases and the J segment 8 bases; nucleotides outside the gene matches: 4. CDR3 sequence reads: CASSRTGRDTIYF. The CDR3 coding sequence is TGTGCCAGCAGCCGGACAGGGAGAGACACCATATATTTT.

CDR3 DNA sequence: TGTGCCAGCAGCGGAGGGTTGCCAGATACGCAGTATTTT. This sequence encodes CASSGGLPDTQYF. The V gene is TRBV7-9, the J gene TRBJ2-3; a possible D gene is TRBD2 (6 bases). V lost 5 bases to trimming and J lost 4 bases, with 10 bases between them. The CDR3 is 13 amino acids. Germline lookup yields CDR1 SEHNR and CDR2 FQNEAQ (reference sequence).

The V and J genes are TRBV28 and TRBJ2-7, with D perhaps TRBD1 (6 bases). Germline loops: CDR1 MDHEN, CDR2 SYDVKM. The CDR3 length is 15 residues. V was shortened by 5 bases and J by 5 bases, with 19 bases between the two germline ends. The CDR3 coding sequence is TGTGCCAGCAGTCCCCGACAGGAGTGGGGCCACGAGCAGTACGTC. This translates into CASSPRQEWGHEQYV.

In its sample, this clone was seen a few times. The chain joins TRBV7-8 to TRBJ1-5; 9 positions match TRBD1. CDR3 length: 14 amino acids. Losses at the gene ends were 5 bases for V and 5 bases for J; bases not matched to a gene: 4. Germline V lookup: CDR1 SGHVS, CDR2 FQNEAQ. This CDR3 reads CASSTRTGDQPQHF. The DNA for the CDR3 is TGTGCCAGCAGCACGAGGACAGGGGATCAGCCCCAGCATTTT.

V is TRBV4-2 and J is TRBJ1-1; D not certain. Trimming took 2 bases from V and 0 from J, leaving 4 bases between them. Germline CDR1 LGHNA, CDR2 YNFKEQ. The CDR3 is 13 amino acids. This CDR3 reads CASSQYMNTEAFF. The CDR3 DNA follows: TGTGCCAGCAGCCAATACATGAACACTGAAGCTTTCTTT.

This chain uses TRBV2 with TRBJ1-5, with 7 bases matching TRBD1. The germline gives CDR1 SNHLY, CDR2 FYNNEI. Trimming at V came to 9 bases and at J to 6 bases, leaving 5 bases not matched to a gene. The CDR3 sequence is 12 residues long. CDR3 residues: CASWTGGQPQHF. CDR3 nucleotide sequence: TGTGCCAGTTGGACAGGAGGTCAGCCCCAGCATTTT.

This clone was found once. The chain carries TRBV2 and TRBJ1-2; TRBD1 agrees at 10 bases. This CDR3 has 18 residues. The germline CDR1 and CDR2 sequences are SNHLY and FYNNEI. V was clipped by 0 bases and J by 4 bases; unmatched bases: 11. This CDR3 reads CASSEARLTGQGGYGYTF. The CDR3 DNA sequence: TGTGCCAGCAGTGAAGCTCGATTGACAGGACAGGGGGGCTATGGCTACACCTTC.

This clone was seen more than once but under ten times. V and J are TRBV5-1 and TRBJ1-3; D may be TRBD1 (6 bases). This CDR3 is built from 16 residues. Per the germline V gene, CDR1 is SGHRS and CDR2 is YFSETQ. Trimming took 0 bases from V and 2 from J, leaving 12 bases between them. The CDR3 reads CASSLAGQRTGNTIYF. The CDR3 region has the DNA TGCGCCAGCAGCTTGGCCGGACAGAGAACTGGAAACACCATATATTTT.

The V call is TRBV27, the J call TRBJ2-1, with TRBD1 matching 9 bases. With V trimmed by 6 bases and J by 8 bases, 5 bases remained unmatched. The V gene's germline CDR1 is MNHEY and CDR2 SMNVEV (reference sequence). The CDR3 is 13 residues long. CDR3 sequence (DNA): TGTGCCAGCAGCCCCTGGACAGGGGATGAGCAGTTCTTC. As protein: CASSPWTGDEQFF.

V and J are TRBV5-5 and TRBJ2-3; 7 nucleotides align to TRBD1. The CDR3 loop spans 14 amino acids. V trimming: 5 bases; J trimming: 0 bases; junction bases outside the gene matches: 3. Per germline, CDR1 SGHKS and CDR2 YYEKEE (reference sequence). The CDR3 DNA follows: TGTGCCAGCAGAGGACAGGTTAGCACAGATACGCAGTATTTT. Translated, it gives CASRGQVSTDTQYF.

The chain carries TRBV3-1 (or the pseudogene TRBV3-2) and TRBJ2-3, with TRBD2 identical over 7 bases. CDR1 is LGHDT, CDR2 YNNKEL, per germline (reference sequence). V trimming: 4 bases; J trimming: 5 bases; junction bases outside the gene matches: 3. The CDR3 extends over 13 amino acids. CDR3 DNA sequence: TGTGCCAGCAGCCCTGGGGGGGAAGATACGCAGTATTTT. This gives the protein CASSPGGEDTQYF.

The J gene is TRBJ1-4, the V gene TRBV4-1; possible D gene TRBD1, 6 bases. The CDR3 loop spans 17 amino acids. Germline CDR1 is MGHRA and CDR2 is YSYEKL. V was clipped by 6 bases and J by 4 bases, with 21 bases between them. The CDR3 DNA reads as TGCGCCAGCAGTCTACAGGGAAAAAGGGGAAGTAATGAAAAACTGTTTTTT. As protein: CASSLQGKRGSNEKLFF.